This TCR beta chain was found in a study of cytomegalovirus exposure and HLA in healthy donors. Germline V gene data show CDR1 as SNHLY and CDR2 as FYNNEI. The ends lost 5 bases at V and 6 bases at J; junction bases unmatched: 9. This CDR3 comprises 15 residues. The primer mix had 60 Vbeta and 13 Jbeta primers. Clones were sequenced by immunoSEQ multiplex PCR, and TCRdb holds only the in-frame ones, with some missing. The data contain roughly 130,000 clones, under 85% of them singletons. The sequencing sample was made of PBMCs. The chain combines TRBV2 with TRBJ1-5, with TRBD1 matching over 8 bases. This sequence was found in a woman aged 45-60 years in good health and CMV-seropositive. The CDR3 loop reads CASSTTQGARQPQHF. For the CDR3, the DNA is TGTGCCAGCAGTACCACCCAGGGGGCTCGTCAGCCCCAGCATTTT.